This TCR beta chain came from a study of blood T cell repertoires in COVID-19. In the study overall: Collection of acute and convalescent COVID-19 samples took place in the United States, Italy and Spain. Sources were T cells, B-cell-depleted T cells, or PBMCs; the material itself was cDNA or gDNA.

As processed by the authors: Reference gene primers were amplified, and this amplification served to estimate nucleated cell counts. Only in-frame clones appear in the TCRdb table, and some are missing; sequencing was by immunoSEQ multiplex PCR. The V and J calls and clone size come from that table; D and trimming were worked out from the DNA. The profile shows around 140,000 clones, about 91% of them singletons. From germline, CDR1 is DFQATT and CDR2 SNEGSKA (reference sequence). V was trimmed by 3 bases and J by 4 bases, leaving 7 bases between them. The CDR3 runs 12 residues. This clone has just a few counts.

The chain employs TRBV20-1 and TRBJ1-5; no clear D. Input material: peripheral blood. The sequence derives from a woman aged 55-75 years with acute or convalescent COVID-19. The CDR3: CSASQNNQPQHF. The CDR3 region has the DNA TGCAGTGCTAGTCAGAATAATCAGCCCCAGCATTTT.